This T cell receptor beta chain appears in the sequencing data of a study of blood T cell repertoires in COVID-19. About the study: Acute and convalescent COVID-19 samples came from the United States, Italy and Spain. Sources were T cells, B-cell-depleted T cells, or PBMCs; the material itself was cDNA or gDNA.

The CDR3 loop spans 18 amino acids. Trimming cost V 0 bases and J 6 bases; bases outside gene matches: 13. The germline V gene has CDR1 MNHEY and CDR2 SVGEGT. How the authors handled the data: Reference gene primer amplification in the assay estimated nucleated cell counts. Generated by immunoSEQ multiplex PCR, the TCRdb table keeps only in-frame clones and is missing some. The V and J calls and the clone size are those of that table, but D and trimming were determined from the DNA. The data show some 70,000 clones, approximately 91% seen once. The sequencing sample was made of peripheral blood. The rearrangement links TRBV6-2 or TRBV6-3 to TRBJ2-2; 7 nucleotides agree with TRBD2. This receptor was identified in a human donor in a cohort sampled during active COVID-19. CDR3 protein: CASSYSSSGRVRPGELFF. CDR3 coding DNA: TGTGCCAGCAGTTACTCGTCGTCAGGGAGGGTCAGACCCGGGGAGCTGTTTTTT.